Listed here are 15 T cell receptor beta chains from one sample, sequenced in a study of T cell clonality in common variable immunodeficiency. Profiling relied on immunoSEQ multiplex PCR, and the TCRdb table lists in-frame clones only, not all of them. The counts give about 47,000 clones, none of them seen only once; more than 2% is held by the top ten. Sequencing input: peripheral blood mononuclear cells. These receptor sequences come from a person between 18 and 75 years old in good health.

With regard to this clone: Read coverage stops 3 residues before the CDR3 terminus; the germline J gene supplies the remainder. The chain carries TRBV7-9 and TRBJ2-5, with a weak D call TRBD1 (6 bases). Germline CDR1 reads SEHNR; CDR2 reads FQNEAQ (reference sequence). The CDR3 is made up of 13 amino acids. With 6 bases removed from V and 5 bases from J, the gap between germline ends came to 13 bases. The CDR3 sequence is CASSLRGRETQYF. The covered CDR3 bases are TGTGCCAGCAGTCTCAGGGGTCGGGAGACC. The full variable domain, in which reference TRBV7-9 and TRBJ2-5 provide the parts outside the CDR3, is DTGVSQNPRHKITKRGQNVTFRCDPISEHNRLYWYRQTLGQGPEFLTYFQNEAQLEKSRLLSDRFSAERPKGSFSTLEIQRTEQGDSAMYLCASSLRGRETQYFGPGTRLLVL.

This clone was picked up many times. The read terminates 3 residues before the CDR3 end, so the remaining end is supplied by the germline J gene. The gene calls are TRBV28 and TRBJ2-3; D remains unclear. Trimming left V 5 bases short and J 2 bases short, with 20 bases between. Germline V gives CDR1 MDHEN, CDR2 SYDVKM. The CDR3 covers 17 residues. The DNA read from the CDR3 is TGTGCCAGCAGTACACCCTTTGGCAGAACTAACACAGATACG. Encoded protein: CASSTPFGRTNTDT. The complete CDR3 protein is CASSTPFGRTNTDTQYF.

The sample holds many counts of this clone. Sequencing ends 3 residues short of the CDR3 end; the germline J gene provides the rest. V usage is TRBV7-8 and J usage is TRBJ2-5; D is perhaps TRBD2 (6 bases). CDR3 length: 12 amino acids. Germline V lookup: CDR1 SGHVS, CDR2 FQNEAQ. Trimming shortened V by 3 bases and J by 6 bases, and 8 bases separated the two germline ends. The sequenced part of the CDR3 DNA is TGTGCCAGCAGCTTTGGGGGGAAGACC. Its translation: CASSFGGKT. The full CDR3 reads CASSFGGKTQYF.

Only a few counts were recorded for this clone. The read terminates 3 residues before the CDR3 end, so the remaining end is supplied by the germline J gene. V and J are TRBV11-2 and TRBJ2-5, with D possibly TRBD2 on 7 matching bases. This CDR3 spans 13 amino acids. Germline V gene data show CDR1 as SGHAT and CDR2 as FQNNGV. Trimming took 8 bases from V and 0 from J, leaving 10 bases between them. The CDR3 here is CASSGGYQETQYF. The DNA read from the CDR3 is TGTGCCAGCTCGGGGGGCTACCAAGAGACC.

This clone was found many times. The read stops 3 residues short of the end of the CDR3; the missing end is completed from the germline J gene. V usage is TRBV6-2 or TRBV6-3 and J usage is TRBJ2-7; a possible D gene is TRBD1 (6 bases). Trimming took off 6 bases at V and 2 bases at J, with 23 bases between the two ends. CDR3 length: 17 amino acids. Germline CDR1 and CDR2: MNHEY and SVGEGT. CDR3 bases read: TGTGCCAGCAGGACGGATAATATGACCGGGACAACCTACGAG. Protein sequence: CASRTDNMTGTTYE. The whole CDR3 protein is CASRTDNMTGTTYEQYF.

This clone was seen at least ten times. The read stops 3 residues short of the end of the CDR3; the missing end is completed from the germline J gene. The gene calls are TRBV6-1 and TRBJ1-1; D is uncertain. The CDR3 is 14 amino acids. Per germline, CDR1 MNHNS and CDR2 SASEGT. V lost 0 bases and J 1 base, leaving 6 bases between the germline ends. The part of the CDR3 DNA that was read is TGTGCCAGCAGTGAAGCGCTAGGGAACACTGAA. As protein: CASSEALGNTE. The CDR3 reads in full as CASSEALGNTEAFF.

In regard to this clone: The CDR3 is cut off 3 residues early in the read; its end comes from the germline J gene. The sample contains more than one DNA sequence encoding this CDR3. The chain uses TRBV18 and TRBJ1-2; weak D call: TRBD1 (6 bases). Germline-derived CDR1 and CDR2 are KGHSH and LQKENI. V was clipped by 1 base and J by 4 bases, with 13 bases between them. This CDR3 is 15 amino acids long. The CDR3 region is CASSPLDSHSYGYTF. CDR3 DNA, as far as it was read: TGTGCCAGCTCACCACTGGACAGTCATAGCTATGGC. The variable domain in full, completed from reference TRBV18 and TRBJ1-2, reads NAGVMQNPRHLVRRRGQEARLRCSPMKGHSHVYWYRQLPEEGLKFMVYLQKENIIDESGMPKERFSAEFPKEGPSILRIQQVVRGDSAAYFCASSPLDSHSYGYTFGSGTRLTVV.

This clone was detected many times. CDR3: CAWSGGTGWGTEAFF. The DNA read from the CDR3 is TGTGCCTGGAGTGGGGGCACAGGGTGGGGCACTGAA. The chain is built from TRBV30 and TRBJ1-1, with TRBD1 as a possible D gene (6 bases). The read is 3 residues too short to cover the CDR3 end, so that end is filled in from the germline J gene. V lost 1 base and J lost 4, with 16 bases in between. Per the germline V gene, CDR1 is GTSNPN and CDR2 is SVGIG (reference sequence). This CDR3 contains 15 residues. Complete variable domain (other parts from reference TRBV30 and TRBJ1-1): SQTIHQWPATLVQPVGSPLSLECTVEGTSNPNLYWYRQAAGRGLQLLFYSVGIGQISSEVPQNLSASRPQDRQFILSSKKLLLSDSGFYLCAWSGGTGWGTEAFFGQGTRLTVV.

Ten or more counts support this clone. The chain's CDR3 is CASSQGQGRFTDTQYF. CDR3 DNA, as far as it was read: TGCGCCAGCAGCCAAGGACAGGGGCGATTCACAGATACG. The chain is built from TRBV4-1 and TRBJ2-3, with 8 bases aligning to TRBD1. From the germline J gene comes the end of the CDR3, since the read stops 3 residues before it. Germline trimming cut 1 base from V and 2 bases from J; bases unmatched to any gene: 5. Germline CDR1 reads MGHRA; CDR2 reads YSYEKL. This CDR3 has 16 residues.

This clone showed up many times. Read sequence stops 3 residues before the CDR3 end, and the germline J gene provides the missing end. This rearrangement joins TRBV30 to TRBJ1-1, with D possibly TRBD1 on 6 matching bases. V was pared by 0 bases and J by 7 bases, with 9 bases between. CDR1 GTSNPN and CDR2 SVGIG come from the germline V gene (reference sequence). The CDR3 is 12 amino acids. The CDR3 sequence: CAWSVEGGEAFF. The sequenced part of the CDR3 DNA is TGTGCCTGGAGTGTAGAAGGGGGTGAA.

This clone was observed many times. The read terminates 3 residues before the CDR3 end, so the remaining end is supplied by the germline J gene. The chain is built from TRBV13 and TRBJ2-2; D remains ambiguous. V lost 5 bases and J lost 3, with 13 bases in between. This CDR3 is 15 amino acids long. Germline V gene data show CDR1 as PRHDT and CDR2 as FYEKMQ (reference sequence). Partial CDR3 DNA: TGTGCCAGCAGCAAAGGGTTGACGGACACCGGGGAG. It is translated as CASSKGLTDTGE. In full, the CDR3 reads CASSKGLTDTGELFF.

This clone was counted at least ten times. The read terminates 3 residues ahead of where the CDR3 ends, so the germline J gene completes it. V gene TRBV19 combines with J gene TRBJ2-3; the D gene is possibly TRBD1 (6 bases). Trimming stripped 3 bases from V and 5 bases from J, with 18 bases between. Germline loops: CDR1 LNHDA, CDR2 SQIVND (reference sequence). The CDR3 spans 16 residues. CDR3 sequence reads: CASSIGQNVMGDTQYF. The CDR3 DNA, read in part, is TGTGCCAGTAGTATCGGACAGAATGTCATGGGAGATACG.

This clone was counted between two and nine times. The CDR3 end lies 3 residues beyond the end of the read and is filled in from the germline J gene. The V and J genes are TRBV5-1 and TRBJ1-1; 8 nucleotides agree with TRBD1. V shed 4 bases, J shed 7 bases, and the junction held 9 bases outside the gene matches. This CDR3 region has 14 residues. The V gene's germline CDR1 is SGHRS and CDR2 YFSETQ. CDR3 bases read: TGCGCCAGCAGCACCCCTCAGGGGGCTGGTGAA. Amino acid sequence: CASSTPQGAGE. The entire CDR3 is CASSTPQGAGEAFF.

This clone showed up many times. The CDR3 end falls 3 residues outside the read, so it is completed with the germline J gene. The rearrangement links TRBV13 to TRBJ2-5; D gene uncertain. The CDR3 totals 11 residues. Germline CDR1 PRHDT, CDR2 FYEKMQ (reference sequence). The V end was cut by 5 bases, the J end by 5 bases, with 6 bases between. The DNA read from the CDR3 is TGTGCCAGCAGCAAAGGGGAGACC. Its translation: CASSKGET. The whole CDR3 sequence reads CASSKGETQYF.

This clone has at least ten counts. CDR3 bases read: TGCGCCAGCACTATACAGGGAAATAATTCACCC. Amino acid sequence: CASTIQGNNSP. In full, the CDR3 reads CASTIQGNNSPLHF. The chain combines TRBV5-1 with TRBJ1-6; D may be TRBD1 (6 bases). Coverage ceases 3 residues before the CDR3 finishes, and the germline J gene fills in the end. Between the trimmed V and J ends, which lost 6 bases and 5 bases, there was a span of 12 bases. There are 14 residues in the CDR3. CDR1 and CDR2 from the germline V gene are SGHRS and YFSETQ.